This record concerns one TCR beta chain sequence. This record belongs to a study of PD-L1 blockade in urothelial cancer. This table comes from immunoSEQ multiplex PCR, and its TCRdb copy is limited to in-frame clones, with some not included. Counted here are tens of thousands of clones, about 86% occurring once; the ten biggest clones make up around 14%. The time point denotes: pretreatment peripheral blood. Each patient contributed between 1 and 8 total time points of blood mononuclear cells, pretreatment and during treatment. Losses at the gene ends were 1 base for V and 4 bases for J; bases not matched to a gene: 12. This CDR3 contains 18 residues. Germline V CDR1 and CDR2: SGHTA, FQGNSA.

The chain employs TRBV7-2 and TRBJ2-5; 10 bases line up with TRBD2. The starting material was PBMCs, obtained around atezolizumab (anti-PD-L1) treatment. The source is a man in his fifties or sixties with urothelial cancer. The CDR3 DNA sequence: TGTGCCAGCAGCTTAGATATGTTTGGGGCTAGCGGGGGAGAGACCCAGTACTTC. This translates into CASSLDMFGASGGETQYF.